One sample yielded the 26 T cell receptor beta chains listed below, sequenced in a study of blood T cell repertoires in COVID-19. Data came from immunoSEQ multiplex PCR; TCRdb stores just in-frame clones and leaves some out. The sample holds 140,000 or so clones, about 87% seen once. The sequencing sample was made of peripheral blood. The origin of the receptors is a man aged 50 or older who had recovered from COVID-19.

CDR3 sequence reads: CASSQEGGTGHYGYTF. CDR3 DNA sequence: TGCGCCAGCAGCCAAGAAGGCGGGACAGGGCATTATGGCTACACCTTC. This rearrangement joins TRBV4-3 to TRBJ1-2; 9 bases are shared with TRBD1. Germline trimming cut 0 bases from V and 5 bases from J; bases unmatched to any gene: 7. The length of the CDR3 is 16 residues. Germline CDR1 and CDR2: LGHNA and YSLEER.

This clone was detected only once. The chain links TRBV6-5 to TRBJ1-2, with a tentative D call TRBD1 (6 bases). V lost 6 bases to trimming and J lost 7 bases, with 12 bases between them. CDR3 size: 12 residues. Germline V gene lookup returns CDR1 MNHEY and CDR2 SVGAGI. CDR3: CASSQDSFGYTF. The CDR3 DNA sequence: TGTGCCAGCAGCCAGGACAGTTTTGGCTACACCTTC.

The chain couples TRBV2 to TRBJ1-5, with 7 bases that match TRBD1. J gave up 6 bases and V 0 bases, and 8 bases lay outside the gene matches. Looked up from germline, CDR1 is SNHLY and CDR2 is FYNNEI. The CDR3 extends over 16 amino acids. In DNA, the CDR3 is TGTGCCAGCAGTGAAGCTGGCAGGGGGGTATCTCAGCCCCAGCATTTT. Amino acids: CASSEAGRGVSQPQHF.

V and J are TRBV5-1 and TRBJ2-3; TRBD2 agrees at 14 bases. Germline CDR1 reads SGHRS; CDR2 reads YFSETQ. The J segment lost 3 bases and the V segment lost 1 base, leaving 10 bases of the junction unmatched. This CDR3 comprises 19 residues. The CDR3, as DNA: TGCGCCAGCAGCTTGAGGCCGGGACTAGCGGGGGTTGAGACAGATACGCAGTATTTT. This translates into CASSLRPGLAGVETDTQYF.

This clone was seen a few times. This rearrangement joins TRBV7-3 to TRBJ2-5, with 14 bases aligning to TRBD2. V shed 5 bases, J shed 1 base, and the junction held 9 bases outside the gene matches. The CDR3 totals 18 residues. Looked up from germline, CDR1 is SGHTA and CDR2 is FQGTGA. The CDR3 sequence: CASSRTGTSGGLQETQYF. CDR3 DNA: TGTGCCAGCAGCCGGACCGGGACTAGCGGGGGCCTCCAAGAGACCCAGTACTTC.

The J gene is TRBJ1-2, the V gene TRBV5-4, with D possibly TRBD1 on 6 matching bases. The CDR3 totals 14 residues. V dropped 4 bases and J dropped 8 bases, with 18 bases sitting between them. The germline V gene encodes CDR1 SGHNT and CDR2 YYREEE (reference sequence). CDR3 bases: TGTGCCAGCAGCCAGGGACAACGGGCCGGAGGCTACACCTTC. Translated, it gives CASSQGQRAGGYTF.

This chain joins TRBV7-3 and TRBJ2-2; 11 bases are a match to TRBD1. This CDR3 region has 16 residues. The germline gives CDR1 SGHTA, CDR2 FQGTGA. After removal of 4 bases from V and 3 bases from J, the junction contained 4 bases not matched to a gene. The CDR3 sequence: CASSSGTGGDTGELFF. The CDR3 nucleotides read TGTGCCAGCAGCTCCGGGACAGGGGGAGACACCGGGGAGCTGTTTTTT.

The chain employs TRBV11-2 and TRBJ1-2; TRBD1 matches 7 bases. CDR3 length: 14 amino acids. V gave up 3 bases and J gave up 4 bases; unmatched junction bases: 5. Germline values: CDR1 SGHAT, CDR2 FQNNGV. Here the CDR3 reads CASSFTGERYGYTF. The CDR3 region has the DNA TGTGCCAGCAGCTTTACAGGGGAGCGCTATGGCTACACCTTC.

The V gene is TRBV4-1, the J gene TRBJ2-7; 9 nucleotides agree with TRBD1. The CDR3 extends over 13 amino acids. V was clipped by 5 bases and J by 7 bases; unmatched bases: 6. Germline loops: CDR1 MGHRA, CDR2 YSYEKL. The CDR3 region is CASSEGQGREQYF. The CDR3 DNA reads as TGCGCCAGCAGCGAGGGACAGGGAAGGGAGCAGTACTTC.

The gene calls are TRBV4-3 and TRBJ1-2, with D possibly TRBD1 on 5 matching bases. The CDR3 runs to 15 residues. CDR1 LGHNA and CDR2 YSLEER come from the germline V gene. V shed 0 bases and J shed 0 bases, with 8 bases lying between them. The CDR3 protein is CASSQDHRSNYGYTF. DNA of the CDR3: TGCGCCAGCAGCCAAGATCACAGGTCTAACTATGGCTACACCTTC.

This chain uses TRBV2 with TRBJ2-7; 8 positions match TRBD2. After removal of 5 bases from V and 3 bases from J, the junction contained 12 bases not matched to a gene. The CDR3 covers 16 residues. The germline gives CDR1 SNHLY, CDR2 FYNNEI. CDR3 in amino acids: CASSRSGGSMSYEQYF. CDR3 DNA sequence: TGTGCCAGCAGTCGCTCGGGGGGGTCTATGAGCTACGAGCAGTACTTC. Supplemented by reference TRBV2 and TRBJ2-7, the full variable domain reads EPEVTQTPSHQVTQMGQEVILRCVPISNHLYFYWYRQILGQKVEFLVSFYNNEISEKSEIFDDQFSVERPDGSNFTLKIRSTKLEDSAMYFCASSRSGGSMSYEQYFGPGTRLTVT.

The chain has TRBV5-1 and TRBJ1-4, with 8 bases lining up with TRBD1. V was clipped by 4 bases and J by 8 bases; unmatched bases: 7. Per germline, CDR1 SGHRS and CDR2 YFSETQ. CDR3 length: 14 amino acids. This chain's CDR3 is CASSPTGAREKLFF. The DNA for the CDR3 is TGCGCCAGCAGCCCGACAGGGGCCAGGGAAAAACTGTTTTTT.

The chain carries TRBV7-2 and TRBJ2-5; the D gene is possibly TRBD2 (7 bases). Trimming stripped 4 bases from V and 4 bases from J, with 13 bases between. This CDR3 is 14 amino acids long. The germline gives CDR1 SGHTA, CDR2 FQGNSA. CDR3 DNA: TGTGCCAGCAGCTCTTGGGGGGGCGGAGAGACCCAGTACTTC. As protein: CASSSWGGGETQYF.

V is TRBV30 and J is TRBJ2-6, with a tentative D call TRBD1 (5 bases). Germline loops: CDR1 GTSNPN, CDR2 SVGIG (reference sequence). Trimming removed 5 bases at V and 0 bases at J, with 8 bases between. The CDR3 spans 14 residues. The DNA for the CDR3 is TGTGCCTGGGCGCAGGGCTCTGGGGCCAACGTCCTGACTTTC. It translates to CAWAQGSGANVLTF.

The chain is built from TRBV18 and TRBJ2-2; 9 nucleotides agree with TRBD1. Germline CDR1 and CDR2: KGHSH and LQKENI. CDR3 length: 17 amino acids. With 4 bases clipped from V and 0 bases from J, the junction kept 6 bases outside the gene matches. CDR3 DNA sequence: TGTGCCAGCTCACAAACCGGGACAGGGTCGAACACCGGGGAGCTGTTTTTT. Protein: CASSQTGTGSNTGELFF.

The chain links TRBV7-6 to TRBJ2-1; possibly TRBD2 for D (7 bases). The germline gives CDR1 SGHVS, CDR2 FNYEAQ. V dropped 7 bases and J dropped 10 bases, with 17 bases sitting between them. This CDR3 is 13 amino acids long. The CDR3, as DNA: TGTGCCAGCACGAGTAGGGGGGGAGTCGAGCAGTTCTTC. This encodes CASTSRGGVEQFF.

This chain links TRBV2 with TRBJ2-1, with D possibly TRBD2 on 5 matching bases. Trimming removed 4 bases at V and 0 bases at J, with 10 bases between. Germline CDR1 SNHLY, CDR2 FYNNEI. CDR3 length: 15 amino acids. CDR3 bases: TGTGCCAGCAGTGTCGGGGTTTCCTCCTACAATGAGCAGTTCTTC. This gives the protein CASSVGVSSYNEQFF.

The chain employs TRBV4-3 and TRBJ2-7; no firm D call. V lost 0 bases to trimming and J lost 3 bases, with 12 bases between them. The CDR3 covers 15 residues. Germline V gives CDR1 LGHNA, CDR2 YSLEER. The CDR3 nucleotides read TGCGCCAGCAGCCAAGATGCGGTCACCCGCTACGAGCAGTACTTC. Protein: CASSQDAVTRYEQYF.

This chain connects TRBV7-2 to TRBJ2-7; 11 bases agree with TRBD2. V dropped 4 bases and J dropped 4; count of bases not matched to a gene: 3. The germline CDR1 and CDR2 sequences are SGHTA and FQGNSA. CDR3 length: 14 residues. The CDR3 DNA is TGTGCCAGCAGCTCTAGCGGGGGGCCGTACGAGCAGTACTTC. Encoded protein: CASSSSGGPYEQYF.

The rearrangement joins TRBV5-1 to TRBJ2-7; 9 bases line up with TRBD1. CDR3 length: 15 residues. Unmatched junction bases numbered 7, after V lost 3 bases and J lost 3 bases. Germline-derived CDR1 and CDR2 are SGHRS and YFSETQ. The CDR3 DNA reads TGCGCCAGCAGCTCGGGGACAGGGATCGGCTACGAGCAGTACTTC. Translated, it gives CASSSGTGIGYEQYF.

The rearrangement links TRBV6-1 to TRBJ1-2, with TRBD1 as a possible D gene (6 bases). V was shortened by 3 bases and J by 0 bases, with 8 bases between the two germline ends. Per the germline V gene, CDR1 is MNHNS and CDR2 is SASEGT. The CDR3 runs 14 residues. CDR3 DNA: TGTGCCAGCAGTGATCACAGGGCTAACTATGGCTACACCTTC. Its protein product is CASSDHRANYGYTF.

The chain couples TRBV7-7 to TRBJ2-2; 8 bases align to TRBD1. V lost 4 bases to trimming and J lost 2 bases; unmatched junction nucleotides: 3. This CDR3 region has 15 residues. Germline V lookup: CDR1 SSHAT, CDR2 FNYEAQ (reference sequence). The DNA of the CDR3 is TGTGCCAGCAGCTCCGGACAGGGAAACACCGGGGAGCTGTTTTTT. Translating it yields CASSSGQGNTGELFF.

The chain uses TRBV7-2 and TRBJ2-2; TRBD2 matches at 10 bases. CDR1 and CDR2 from the germline V gene are SGHTA and FQGNSA. The CDR3 loop spans 15 amino acids. V lost 5 bases and J lost 7; bases outside the gene matches: 7. Written as DNA, the CDR3 is TGTGCCAGCAGCAGAGTAGCGGGGGGCAGCGGGGAGCTGTTTTTT. The encoded protein is CASSRVAGGSGELFF.

V and J are TRBV13 and TRBJ1-3; 7 nucleotides align to TRBD1. Per the germline V gene, CDR1 is PRHDT and CDR2 is FYEKMQ (reference sequence). This CDR3 spans 15 amino acids. J was trimmed by 4 bases and V by 4 bases; bases with no gene match: 7. The DNA for the CDR3 is TGTGCCAGCAGCTCCCCGGACAGGCAGGGAAACACCATATATTTT. Translation: CASSSPDRQGNTIYF.

The chain recombines TRBV4-3 with TRBJ2-1; 15 bases are a match to TRBD2. The CDR3 contains 20 residues. Germline assignment: CDR1 LGHNA and CDR2 YSLEER. With V trimmed by 2 bases and J by 3 bases, 11 bases remained unmatched. The CDR3 loop is CASSQRFGLAGGPFYNEQFF. In DNA form, the CDR3 reads TGCGCCAGCAGCCAACGATTCGGACTAGCGGGGGGGCCATTCTACAATGAGCAGTTCTTC.

The chain employs TRBV5-6 and TRBJ2-2; D possibly corresponds to TRBD1 (6 bases). This CDR3 contains 15 residues. Germline-derived CDR1 and CDR2 are SGHDT and YYEEEE. V lost 3 bases to trimming and J lost 0 bases, with 9 bases between them. CDR3 residues: CASSYRTANTGELFF. The CDR3 region has the DNA TGTGCCAGCAGCTATAGGACAGCGAACACCGGGGAGCTGTTTTTT.